The sequence of this TCR beta chain was determined in a study of blood T cell repertoires in COVID-19. Study context: The study drew acute and convalescent COVID-19 samples from the United States, Italy and Spain. T cells, B-cell-depleted T cells, or PBMCs supplied cDNA or gDNA.

In the authors' workflow: The assay estimated nucleated cells by amplifying reference gene primers. The data were produced by immunoSEQ multiplex PCR, yet TCRdb's version contains in-frame clones alone and is incomplete. The V and J calls and the clone size are those of that table, but D and trimming were determined from the DNA. The sample yields fewer than 35,000 clones, approximately 80% seen once. CDR1 and CDR2 (germline): LGHNA, YNFKEQ. V gave up 1 base and J gave up 5 bases, with 8 bases separating them. The CDR3 is 13 amino acids. The V gene is TRBV4-2, the J gene TRBJ2-5; tentatively, D is TRBD1 (5 bases). This TCR was recovered from a man older than 75 with active or convalescent COVID-19. Input material: peripheral blood. The CDR3 sequence: CASSQGAGETQYF. The CDR3 nucleotides are TGTGCCAGCAGCCAAGGCGCAGGGGAGACCCAGTACTTC.